This entry lists 25 T cell receptor beta chains sequenced from one sample in a study of OX40 agonist ivuxolimab in advanced cancers. Produced via immunoSEQ multiplex PCR; TCRdb's table is partial and in-frame only. Of about 53,000 clones listed, more than 75% are singletons. Sequences were derived from CD4+ or CD8+ T cells sorted from blood, sampled in a trial of the OX40 agonist ivuxolimab. The receptor set was obtained from an adult with an advanced solid tumor such as melanoma, head and neck, liver or kidney cancer.

This chain links TRBV6-5 with TRBJ1-1; a weak D match, TRBD1 (6 bases). V lost 6 bases to trimming and J lost 2 bases, with 13 bases between them. The germline CDR1 and CDR2 sequences are MNHEY and SVGAGI. The CDR3 sequence is 14 residues long. The CDR3 DNA sequence: TGTGCCAGCAGCCCCACAGGGATTAACACTGAAGCTTTCTTT. It yields the protein CASSPTGINTEAFF.

This chain connects TRBV2 to TRBJ2-4; no clear D. Germline V gene lookup returns CDR1 SNHLY and CDR2 FYNNEI. With 3 bases removed from V and 2 bases from J, the gap between germline ends came to 17 bases. The CDR3 sequence is 17 residues long. CDR3 in amino acids: CASSDWSRRASKNIQYF. The CDR3, as DNA: TGTGCCAGCAGTGACTGGAGCCGACGGGCCTCCAAAAACATTCAGTACTTC. The variable domain in full, with the rest retrieved from reference TRBV2 and TRBJ2-4, is EPEVTQTPSHQVTQMGQEVILRCVPISNHLYFYWYRQILGQKVEFLVSFYNNEISEKSEIFDDQFSVERPDGSNFTLKIRSTKLEDSAMYFCASSDWSRRASKNIQYFGAGTRLSVL.

The gene calls are TRBV14 and TRBJ2-6; D uncertain. Germline assignment: CDR1 SGHDN and CDR2 FVKESK. V lost 4 bases, J lost 0 bases, and 4 bases lay in between. This CDR3 contains 14 residues. DNA of the CDR3: TGTGCCAGCAGCCGGAACTCTGGGGCCAACGTCCTGACTTTC. Protein product: CASSRNSGANVLTF.

V is TRBV19 and J is TRBJ2-1, with 7 bases that match TRBD2. Trimming removed 7 bases from V and 8 bases from J; junction bases left unmatched: 20. Germline CDR1 LNHDA, CDR2 SQIVND (reference sequence). The CDR3 contains 17 residues. CDR3 residues: CASTAPGAGIRVHEQFF. In DNA form, the CDR3 reads TGTGCCAGTACCGCCCCTGGAGCGGGGATCCGGGTACATGAGCAGTTCTTC.

Comments on this clone: The germline gene is not matched at one end of the junction; a read error may be the cause. Additional DNA sequences in this sample encode the identical CDR3. J is TRBJ1-3 and V is TRBV30, with D possibly matching TRBD1 (5 bases). Germline V gene data show CDR1 as GTSNPN and CDR2 as SVGIG (reference sequence). There are 15 residues in the CDR3. CDR3 coding DNA: TGTGCCTGGAGTCCCGACAGAAGGTCAGGAAATACCATATATTTT. Amino acid sequence: CAWSPDRRSGNTIYF.

Worth noting for this clone: The same CDR3 is also encoded by other DNA sequences in this sample. This chain uses TRBV19 with TRBJ1-5; D is unresolved. CDR1 and CDR2 from the germline V gene are LNHDA and SQIVND (reference sequence). The V end was cut by 3 bases, the J end by 2 bases, with 5 bases between. This CDR3 is built from 13 residues. DNA of the CDR3: TGTGCCAGTAGTATGGGCGGCAATCAGCCCCAGCATTTT. Its protein is CASSMGGNQPQHF.

The CDR3 nucleotides read TGTGCCAGTGAATTGACTAGCGGGGGCGGGAGTACGCAGTATTTT. It specifies CASELTSGGGSTQYF. The chain couples TRBV2 to TRBJ2-3; 12 bases are shared with TRBD2. V shed 9 bases, J shed 8 bases, and the junction held 12 bases outside the gene matches. The CDR3 spans 15 residues. The germline gives CDR1 SNHLY, CDR2 FYNNEI.

The genes are TRBV19 and TRBJ2-4; 7 positions agree with TRBD1. CDR3 length equals 15 residues. V lost 7 bases to trimming and J lost 3 bases; unmatched junction nucleotides: 9. CDR1 and CDR2 from the germline V gene are LNHDA and SQIVND (reference sequence). The CDR3 region is CASKGQGVDKNIQYF. The CDR3 DNA is TGTGCCAGTAAGGGTCAGGGGGTGGACAAAAACATTCAGTACTTC.

In its sample, this clone was seen a few times. This chain connects TRBV6-5 to TRBJ1-6; the match to TRBD1 covers 11 bases. CDR1 is MNHEY, CDR2 SVGAGI, per germline. CDR3 size: 15 residues. The J segment lost 9 bases and the V segment lost 2 bases, leaving 3 bases of the junction unmatched. CDR3 sequence: CASSYHGTGGSPLHF. CDR3 bases: TGTGCCAGCAGTTACCACGGGACAGGGGGTTCACCCCTCCACTTT.

The chain employs TRBV30 and TRBJ1-1; D not resolved. In germline, CDR1 is GTSNPN, CDR2 SVGIG (reference sequence). The CDR3 has 12 residues. V was cut by 1 base and J by 1 base, with 4 bases left in between. CDR3 DNA: TGTGCCTGGAGTGCAGAGAACACTGAAGCTTTCTTT. Translation gives CAWSAENTEAFF. Full variable domain (remainder filled in from reference TRBV30 and TRBJ1-1): SQTIHQWPATLVQPVGSPLSLECTVEGTSNPNLYWYRQAAGRGLQLLFYSVGIGQISSEVPQNLSASRPQDRQFILSSKKLLLSDSGFYLCAWSAENTEAFFGQGTRLTVV.

V is TRBV15 and J is TRBJ1-1; D unclear. CDR3 size: 13 residues. Trimming removed 8 bases from V and 1 base from J, with 11 bases in between. CDR1 and CDR2 (germline): LNHNV, YYDKDF (reference sequence). The CDR3 spells CATRHLSNTEAFF. The CDR3, as DNA: TGTGCCACCCGACACCTTTCGAACACTGAAGCTTTCTTT. Based on the CDR3 plus reference TRBV15 and TRBJ1-1, the full variable domain is DAMVIQNPRYQVTQFGKPVTLSCSQTLNHNVMYWYQQKSSQAPKLLFHYYDKDFNNEADTPDNFQSRRPNTSFCFLDIRSPGLGDTAMYLCATRHLSNTEAFFGQGTRLTVV.

The V gene is TRBV6-5, the J gene TRBJ1-2, with 7 bases identical to TRBD1. Trimming removed 6 bases from V and 7 bases from J; junction bases left unmatched: 11. The length of the CDR3 is 14 residues. Germline V gene sequence: CDR1 MNHEY, CDR2 SVGAGI. CDR3 nucleotide sequence: TGTGCCAGCAGCCCCGCCACAGGGGCGGCTGGCTACACCTTC. Amino acids: CASSPATGAAGYTF.

This clone was recorded a few times. The rearrangement joins TRBV6-5 to TRBJ1-2; D may be TRBD1 (5 bases). With 8 bases removed from V and 3 bases from J, the gap between germline ends came to 13 bases. The CDR3 loop spans 13 amino acids. Germline V CDR1 and CDR2: MNHEY, SVGAGI. The CDR3 DNA reads TGTGCCAGCGGGGTCCGGGGGGACTATGGCTACACCTTC. It specifies CASGVRGDYGYTF.

This clone was seen a handful of times. This rearrangement joins TRBV6-5 to TRBJ2-2; D is possibly TRBD2 (6 bases). The V and J ends lost 10 bases and 0 bases respectively, with 12 bases between them. CDR3 length: 14 residues. Germline V gene lookup returns CDR1 MNHEY and CDR2 SVGAGI. The CDR3 spells CAIKEGANTGELFF. The CDR3 region has the DNA TGTGCCATTAAGGAGGGCGCGAACACCGGGGAGCTGTTTTTT.

This clone was observed once. The V gene is TRBV19, the J gene TRBJ1-4; TRBD1 agrees at 9 bases. J gave up 7 bases and V 10 bases, and 7 bases lay outside the gene matches. CDR3 length: 13 residues. The germline V gene encodes CDR1 LNHDA and CDR2 SQIVND (reference sequence). CDR3 residues: CATRQGGGEKLFF. The CDR3, as DNA: TGTGCCACTCGACAGGGGGGCGGTGAAAAACTGTTTTTT.

CDR3 sequence (DNA): TGTGCCAGCTCCTTATGGGACAGGGAAAGCGAGACCCAGTACTTC. Amino acid sequence: CASSLWDRESETQYF. The chain combines TRBV18 with TRBJ2-5, with TRBD1 matching 9 bases. Per germline, CDR1 KGHSH and CDR2 LQKENI. V lost 6 bases to trimming and J lost 5 bases; unmatched junction nucleotides: 10. The length of the CDR3 is 15 residues. The variable domain in full, with the rest retrieved from reference TRBV18 and TRBJ2-5, is NAGVMQNPRHLVRRRGQEARLRCSPMKGHSHVYWYRQLPEEGLKFMVYLQKENIIDESGMPKERFSAEFPKEGPSILRIQQVVRGDSAAYFCASSLWDRESETQYFGPGTRLLVL.

The V call is TRBV6-6, the J call TRBJ1-5; D gene ambiguous. V was trimmed by 5 bases and J by 6 bases, leaving 8 bases between them. CDR3 size: 12 residues. The V gene's germline CDR1 is MNHNY and CDR2 SVGAGI (reference sequence). The CDR3 loop is CASSGPSQPQHF. The CDR3 coding sequence is TGTGCCAGCAGTGGCCCGAGTCAGCCCCAGCATTTT.

The chain has TRBV2 and TRBJ1-1, with TRBD1 matching over 7 bases. The germline CDR1 and CDR2 sequences are SNHLY and FYNNEI. V lost 5 bases, J lost 10 bases, and 10 bases stayed unmatched. This CDR3 has 13 residues. CDR3 in amino acids: CASSPDRVHRAFF. The DNA of the CDR3 is TGTGCCAGCAGTCCTGACAGGGTCCACCGAGCTTTCTTT.

V gene TRBV4-1 combines with J gene TRBJ2-1, with TRBD2 as a possible D gene (5 bases). The length of the CDR3 is 12 residues. CDR1 and CDR2 (germline): MGHRA, YSYEKL. Trimming took off 1 base at V and 12 bases at J, with 10 bases between the two ends. For the CDR3, the DNA is TGCGCCAGCAGCCAAGCTGGAGCGGTGCAGTTCTTC. This translates into CASSQAGAVQFF.

This clone came up a few times. The rearrangement joins TRBV7-2 to TRBJ1-3; possible D gene TRBD1, 5 bases. CDR1 is SGHTA, CDR2 FQGNSA, per germline. V lost 5 bases and J 7 bases, leaving 18 bases between the germline ends. CDR3 length: 15 amino acids. The chain's CDR3 is CASSQSGTALNTIYF. In DNA, the CDR3 is TGTGCCAGCAGCCAAAGCGGGACCGCGCTGAACACCATATATTTT. The full variable domain, rest sourced from reference TRBV7-2 and TRBJ1-3, is GAGVSQSPSNKVTEKGKDVELRCDPISGHTALYWYRQSLGQGLEFLIYFQGNSAPDKSGLPSDRFSAERTGGSVSTLTIQRTQQEDSAVYLCASSQSGTALNTIYFGEGSWLTVV.

This clone came up a few times. This sequence joins TRBV5-1 and TRBJ2-1; no firm D call. Trimming removed 4 bases from V and 8 bases from J, with 16 bases in between. This CDR3 has 14 residues. Germline CDR1 and CDR2: SGHRS and YFSETQ. CDR3 sequence: CASSPFPSADEQFF. CDR3 sequence (DNA): TGCGCCAGCAGCCCGTTCCCCAGTGCGGATGAGCAGTTCTTC. The full variable domain, completed using reference TRBV5-1 and TRBJ2-1, is KAGVTQTPRYLIKTRGQQVTLSCSPISGHRSVSWYQQTPGQGLQFLFEYFSETQRNKGNFPGRFSGRQFSNSRSEMNVSTLELGDSALYLCASSPFPSADEQFFGPGTRLTVL.

The chain combines TRBV28 with TRBJ1-4; 7 positions match TRBD1. CDR1 and CDR2 from the germline V gene are MDHEN and SYDVKM. The CDR3 loop spans 17 amino acids. Trimming cost V 4 bases and J 4 bases; bases outside gene matches: 12. The CDR3 nucleotides are TGTGCCAGCAGTTCTTCTCGGTTGGCAGGGGGTAATGAAAAACTGTTTTTT. Amino acid sequence: CASSSSRLAGGNEKLFF.

This clone was detected a few times. This rearrangement joins TRBV5-1 to TRBJ1-2; TRBD1 agrees at 7 bases. V lost 0 bases and J lost 8; bases outside the gene matches: 4. CDR3 length equals 13 residues. Germline V gene lookup returns CDR1 SGHRS and CDR2 YFSETQ. In DNA, the CDR3 is TGCGCCAGCAGCTTGGCAACAGGGGACGGCTACACCTTC. The encoded protein is CASSLATGDGYTF. The whole variable domain, filled in from reference TRBV5-1 and TRBJ1-2, reads KAGVTQTPRYLIKTRGQQVTLSCSPISGHRSVSWYQQTPGQGLQFLFEYFSETQRNKGNFPGRFSGRQFSNSRSEMNVSTLELGDSALYLCASSLATGDGYTFGSGTRLTVV.

The rearrangement joins TRBV5-4 to TRBJ1-4, with D uncertain. Deletions cut 4 bases from V and 4 bases from J, with 11 bases between. This CDR3 region has 14 residues. Per the germline V gene, CDR1 is SGHNT and CDR2 is YYREEE (reference sequence). CDR3 in amino acids: CASSQGRGNEKLFF. The CDR3 DNA reads as TGTGCCAGCAGCCAAGGGCGGGGTAATGAAAAACTGTTTTTT.

This clone was picked up one time. The chain has TRBV19 and TRBJ1-1, with 7 positions matching TRBD1. V lost 5 bases, J lost 1 base, and 10 bases stayed unmatched. Looked up from germline, CDR1 is LNHDA and CDR2 is SQIVND (reference sequence). The CDR3 covers 16 residues. The CDR3 DNA reads TGTGCCAGTAGTCCTCGACGAGGGGGCTCGAACACTGAAGCTTTCTTT. Its protein product is CASSPRRGGSNTEAFF.